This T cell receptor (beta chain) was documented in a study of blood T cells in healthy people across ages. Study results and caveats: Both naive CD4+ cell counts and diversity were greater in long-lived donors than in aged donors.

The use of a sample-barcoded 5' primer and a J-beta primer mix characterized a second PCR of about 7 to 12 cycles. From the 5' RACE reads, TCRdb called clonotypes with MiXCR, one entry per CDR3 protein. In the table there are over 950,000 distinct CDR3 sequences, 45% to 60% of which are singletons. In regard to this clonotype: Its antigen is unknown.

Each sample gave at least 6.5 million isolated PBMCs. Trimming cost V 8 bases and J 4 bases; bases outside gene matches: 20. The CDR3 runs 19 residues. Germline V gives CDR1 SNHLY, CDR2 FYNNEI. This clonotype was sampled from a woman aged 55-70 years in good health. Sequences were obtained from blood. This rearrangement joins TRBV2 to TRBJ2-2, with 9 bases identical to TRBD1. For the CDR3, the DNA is TGTGCCAGCCTTAACAGGGGGCGGGCTATCCGGAGTCGCACCGGGGAGCTGTTTTTT. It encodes CASLNRGRAIRSRTGELFF.